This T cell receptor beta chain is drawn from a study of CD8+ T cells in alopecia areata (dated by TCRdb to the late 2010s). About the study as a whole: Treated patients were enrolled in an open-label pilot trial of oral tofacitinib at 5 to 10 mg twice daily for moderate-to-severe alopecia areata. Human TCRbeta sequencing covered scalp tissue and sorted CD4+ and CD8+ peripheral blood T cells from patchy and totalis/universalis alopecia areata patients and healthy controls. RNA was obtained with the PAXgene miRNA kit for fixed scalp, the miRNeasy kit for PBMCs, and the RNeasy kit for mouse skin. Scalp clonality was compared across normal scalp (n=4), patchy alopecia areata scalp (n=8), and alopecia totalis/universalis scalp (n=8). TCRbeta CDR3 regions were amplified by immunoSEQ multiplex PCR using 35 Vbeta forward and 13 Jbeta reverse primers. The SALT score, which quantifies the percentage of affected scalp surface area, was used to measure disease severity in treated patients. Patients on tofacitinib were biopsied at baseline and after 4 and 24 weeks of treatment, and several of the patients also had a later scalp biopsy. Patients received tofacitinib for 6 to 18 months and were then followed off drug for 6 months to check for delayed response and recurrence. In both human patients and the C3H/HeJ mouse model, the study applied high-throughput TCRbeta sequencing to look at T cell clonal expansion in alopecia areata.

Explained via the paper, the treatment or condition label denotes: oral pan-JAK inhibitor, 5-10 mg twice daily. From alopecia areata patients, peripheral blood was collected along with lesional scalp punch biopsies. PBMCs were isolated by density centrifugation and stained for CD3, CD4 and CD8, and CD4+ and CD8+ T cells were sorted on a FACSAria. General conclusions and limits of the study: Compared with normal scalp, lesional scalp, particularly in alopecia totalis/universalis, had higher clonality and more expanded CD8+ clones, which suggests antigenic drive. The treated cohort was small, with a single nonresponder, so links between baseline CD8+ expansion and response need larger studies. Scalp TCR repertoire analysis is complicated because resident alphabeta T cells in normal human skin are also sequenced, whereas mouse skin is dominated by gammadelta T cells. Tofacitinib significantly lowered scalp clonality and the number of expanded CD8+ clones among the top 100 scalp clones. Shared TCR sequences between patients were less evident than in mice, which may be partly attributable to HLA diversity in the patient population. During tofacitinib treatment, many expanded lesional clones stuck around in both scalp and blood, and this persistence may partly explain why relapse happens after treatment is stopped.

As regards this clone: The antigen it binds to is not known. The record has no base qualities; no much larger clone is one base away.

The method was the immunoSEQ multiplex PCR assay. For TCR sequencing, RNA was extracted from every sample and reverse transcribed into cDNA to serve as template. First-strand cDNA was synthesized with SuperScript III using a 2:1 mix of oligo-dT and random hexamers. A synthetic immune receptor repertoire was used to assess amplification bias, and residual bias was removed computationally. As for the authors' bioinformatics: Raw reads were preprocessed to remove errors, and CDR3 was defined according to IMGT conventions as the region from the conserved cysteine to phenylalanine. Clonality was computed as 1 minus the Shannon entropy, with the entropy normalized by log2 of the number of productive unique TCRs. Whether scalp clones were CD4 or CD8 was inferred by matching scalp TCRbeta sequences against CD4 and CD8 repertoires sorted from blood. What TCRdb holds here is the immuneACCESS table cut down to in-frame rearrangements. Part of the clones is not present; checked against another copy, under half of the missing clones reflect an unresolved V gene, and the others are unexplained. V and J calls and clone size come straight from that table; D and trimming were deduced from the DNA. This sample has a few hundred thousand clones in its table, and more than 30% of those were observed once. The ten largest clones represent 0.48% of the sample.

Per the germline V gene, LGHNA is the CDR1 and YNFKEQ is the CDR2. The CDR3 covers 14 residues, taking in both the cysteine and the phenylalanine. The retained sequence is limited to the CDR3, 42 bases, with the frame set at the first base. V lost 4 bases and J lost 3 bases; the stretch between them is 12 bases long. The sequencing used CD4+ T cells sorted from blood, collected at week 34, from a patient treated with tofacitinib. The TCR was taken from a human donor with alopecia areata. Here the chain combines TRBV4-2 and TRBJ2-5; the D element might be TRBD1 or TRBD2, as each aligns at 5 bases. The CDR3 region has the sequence CASSPGTREETQYF. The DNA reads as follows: TGTGCCAGCAGCCCTGGGACCAGAGAAGAGACCCAGTACTTC.